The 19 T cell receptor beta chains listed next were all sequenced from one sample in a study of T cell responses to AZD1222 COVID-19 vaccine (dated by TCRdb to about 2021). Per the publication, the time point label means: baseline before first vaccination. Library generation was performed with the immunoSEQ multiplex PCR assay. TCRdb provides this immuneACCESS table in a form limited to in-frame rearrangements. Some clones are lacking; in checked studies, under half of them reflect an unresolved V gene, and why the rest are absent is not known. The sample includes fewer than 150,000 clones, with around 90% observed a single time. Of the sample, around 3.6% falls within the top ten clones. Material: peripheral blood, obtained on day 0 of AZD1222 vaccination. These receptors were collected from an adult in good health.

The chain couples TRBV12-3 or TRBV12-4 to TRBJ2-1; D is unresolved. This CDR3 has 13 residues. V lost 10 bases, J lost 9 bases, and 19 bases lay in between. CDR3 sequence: CATQYLPQSEQFF. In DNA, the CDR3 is TGTGCCACCCAATATCTCCCGCAAAGTGAGCAGTTCTTC.

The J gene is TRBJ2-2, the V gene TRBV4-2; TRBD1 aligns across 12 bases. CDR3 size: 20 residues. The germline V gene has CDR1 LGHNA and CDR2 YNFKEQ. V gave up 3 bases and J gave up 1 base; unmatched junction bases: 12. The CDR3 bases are TGTGCCAGCAGCCAGGACCGCCGGGACAGGGGGCGCGTGAACACCGGGGAGCTGTTTTTT. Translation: CASSQDRRDRGRVNTGELFF.

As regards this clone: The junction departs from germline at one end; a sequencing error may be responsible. The CDR3 reads CASSYTSGLVPLF. CDR3 sequence (DNA): TGTGCCAGCAGTTACACCTCCGGGTTAGTTCCCCTCTTC. The chain links TRBV6-5 to TRBJ2-1; no firm D call. The V gene's germline CDR1 is MNHEY and CDR2 SVGAGI. The CDR3 has 13 residues.

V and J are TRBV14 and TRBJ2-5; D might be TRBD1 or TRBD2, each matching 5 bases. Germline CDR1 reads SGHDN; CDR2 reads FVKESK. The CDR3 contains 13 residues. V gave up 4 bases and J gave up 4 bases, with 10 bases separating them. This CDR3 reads CASSRRELETQYF. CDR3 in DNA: TGTGCCAGCAGCCGCAGGGAGTTAGAGACCCAGTACTTC.

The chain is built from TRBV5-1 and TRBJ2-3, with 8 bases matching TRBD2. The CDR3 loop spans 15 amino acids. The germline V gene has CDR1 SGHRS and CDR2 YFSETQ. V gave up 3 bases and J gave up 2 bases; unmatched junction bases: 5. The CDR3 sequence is CASSSLAGLTDTQYF. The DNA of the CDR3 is TGCGCCAGCAGCTCGTTAGCGGGACTCACAGATACGCAGTATTTT.

CDR3 amino acids: CASTPPTGRSNQPQHF. DNA for the CDR3: TGTGCCAGTACCCCCCCTACAGGGCGAAGCAATCAGCCCCAGCATTTT. The chain joins TRBV19 to TRBJ1-5; D perhaps matches TRBD1 (6 bases). Germline lookup yields CDR1 LNHDA and CDR2 SQIVND (reference sequence). Trimming left V 7 bases short and J 1 base short, with 17 bases between. The CDR3 spans 16 residues.

CDR3 nucleotide sequence: TGTGCCAGCAGCGATCTTACAGGGGGGGAGACTGAAGCTTTCTTT. Protein: CASSDLTGGETEAFF. The chain is built from TRBV5-4 and TRBJ1-1; 8 bases agree with TRBD1. CDR1 and CDR2 from the germline V gene are SGHNT and YYREEE (reference sequence). This CDR3 has 15 residues. The V gene end was trimmed by 4 bases and the J gene end by 5 bases; junction bases not matched to a gene: 10.

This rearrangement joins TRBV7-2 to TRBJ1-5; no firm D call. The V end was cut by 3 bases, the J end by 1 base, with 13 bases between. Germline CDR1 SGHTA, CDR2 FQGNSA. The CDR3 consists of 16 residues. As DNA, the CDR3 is TGTGCCAGCAGCTTGGACCTCGGGAGGAGCAATCAGCCCCAGCATTTT. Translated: CASSLDLGRSNQPQHF.

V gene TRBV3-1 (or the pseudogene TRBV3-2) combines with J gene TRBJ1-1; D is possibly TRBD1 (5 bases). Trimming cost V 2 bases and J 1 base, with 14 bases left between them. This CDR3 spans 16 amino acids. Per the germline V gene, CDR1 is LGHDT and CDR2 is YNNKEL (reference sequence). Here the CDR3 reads CASSQRFRRGNTEAFF. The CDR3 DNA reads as TGTGCCAGCAGCCAAAGATTCAGGAGGGGGAACACTGAAGCTTTCTTT.

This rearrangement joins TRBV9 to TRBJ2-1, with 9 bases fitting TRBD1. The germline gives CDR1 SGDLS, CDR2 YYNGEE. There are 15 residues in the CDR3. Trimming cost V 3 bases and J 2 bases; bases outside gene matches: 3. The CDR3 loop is CASSARDRAYNEQFF. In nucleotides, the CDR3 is TGTGCCAGCAGCGCTCGGGACAGGGCCTACAATGAGCAGTTCTTC.

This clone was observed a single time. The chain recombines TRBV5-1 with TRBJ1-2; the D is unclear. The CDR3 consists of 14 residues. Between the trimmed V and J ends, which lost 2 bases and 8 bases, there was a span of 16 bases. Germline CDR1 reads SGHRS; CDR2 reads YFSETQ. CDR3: CASSLEVPTRGYTF. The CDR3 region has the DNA TGCGCCAGCAGCTTAGAGGTCCCAACCCGCGGCTACACCTTC.

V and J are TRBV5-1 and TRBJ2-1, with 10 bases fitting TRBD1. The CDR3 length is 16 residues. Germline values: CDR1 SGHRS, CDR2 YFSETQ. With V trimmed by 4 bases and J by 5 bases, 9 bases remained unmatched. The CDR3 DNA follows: TGCGCCAGCAGCCGAGGGGGGACAGGGGTTCACAATGAGCAGTTCTTC. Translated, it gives CASSRGGTGVHNEQFF. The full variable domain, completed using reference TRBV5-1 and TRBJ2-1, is KAGVTQTPRYLIKTRGQQVTLSCSPISGHRSVSWYQQTPGQGLQFLFEYFSETQRNKGNFPGRFSGRQFSNSRSEMNVSTLELGDSALYLCASSRGGTGVHNEQFFGPGTRLTVL.

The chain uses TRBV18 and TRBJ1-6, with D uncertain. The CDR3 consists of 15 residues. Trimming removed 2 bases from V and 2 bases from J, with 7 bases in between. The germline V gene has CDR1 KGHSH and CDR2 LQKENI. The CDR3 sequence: CASSPSETYNSPLHF. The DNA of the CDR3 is TGTGCCAGCTCACCAAGTGAAACCTATAATTCACCCCTCCACTTT.

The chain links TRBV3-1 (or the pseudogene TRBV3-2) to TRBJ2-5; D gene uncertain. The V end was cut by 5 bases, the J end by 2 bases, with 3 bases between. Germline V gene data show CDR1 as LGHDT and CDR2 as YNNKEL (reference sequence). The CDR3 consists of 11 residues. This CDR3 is CASSTQETQYF. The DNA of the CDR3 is TGTGCCAGCAGCACGCAAGAGACCCAGTACTTC.

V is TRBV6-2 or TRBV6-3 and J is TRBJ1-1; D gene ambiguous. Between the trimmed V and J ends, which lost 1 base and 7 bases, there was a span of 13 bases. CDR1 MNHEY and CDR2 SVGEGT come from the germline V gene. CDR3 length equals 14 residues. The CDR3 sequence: CASSYFRSADEAFF. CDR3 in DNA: TGTGCCAGCAGTTACTTCCGGTCGGCAGATGAAGCTTTCTTT.

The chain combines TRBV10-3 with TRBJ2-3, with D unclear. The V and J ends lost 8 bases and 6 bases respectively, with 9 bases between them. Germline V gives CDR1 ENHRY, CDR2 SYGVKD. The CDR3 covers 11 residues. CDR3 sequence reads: CAIGKLDTQYF. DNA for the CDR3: TGTGCCATCGGGAAGCTGGATACGCAGTATTTT.

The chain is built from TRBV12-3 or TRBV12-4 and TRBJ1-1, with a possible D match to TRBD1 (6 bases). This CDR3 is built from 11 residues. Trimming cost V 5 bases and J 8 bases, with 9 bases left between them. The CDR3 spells CASSVRGEAFF. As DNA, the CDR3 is TGTGCCAGCAGTGTCAGGGGAGAAGCTTTCTTT.

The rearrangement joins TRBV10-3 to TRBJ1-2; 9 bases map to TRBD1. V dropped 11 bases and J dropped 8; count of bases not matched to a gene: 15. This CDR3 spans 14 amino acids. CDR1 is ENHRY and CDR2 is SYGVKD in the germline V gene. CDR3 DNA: TGTGCCTCAAAAGCCCCGGGACAGGGTAAAGGCTACACCTTC. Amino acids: CASKAPGQGKGYTF.

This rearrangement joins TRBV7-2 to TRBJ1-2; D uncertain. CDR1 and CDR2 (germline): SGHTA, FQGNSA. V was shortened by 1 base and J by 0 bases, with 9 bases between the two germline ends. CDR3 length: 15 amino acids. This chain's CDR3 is CASSLVRLANYGYTF. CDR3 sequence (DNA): TGTGCCAGCAGCTTAGTCCGGCTAGCTAACTATGGCTACACCTTC.